What follows are 21 T cell receptor beta chains derived from one specimen sequenced in a study of blood T cell repertoires in COVID-19. Sequencing was performed with immunoSEQ multiplex PCR; in TCRdb, only in-frame clones are kept and a portion is missing. The sample has about 330,000 clones, around 90% seen once. Sequencing was performed on peripheral blood. These receptors were obtained from a man aged 18-30 years who had recovered from COVID-19.

The chain joins TRBV2 to TRBJ2-1, with TRBD2 identical over 10 bases. The junction had 4 bases not matched to a gene; V was cut back by 2 bases and J by 9 bases. Looked up from germline, CDR1 is SNHLY and CDR2 is FYNNEI. The length of the CDR3 is 14 residues. CDR3 sequence (DNA): TGTGCCAGCAGTGAACCTAGCGGGGGCGGTGAGCAGTTCTTC. It encodes CASSEPSGGGEQFF.

The chain uses TRBV6-6 and TRBJ2-3; 10 nucleotides match TRBD2. Per germline, CDR1 MNHNY and CDR2 SVGAGI (reference sequence). The CDR3 extends over 14 amino acids. With V trimmed by 8 bases and J by 6 bases, 8 bases remained unmatched. The CDR3 sequence is CASSPEAGGDTQYF. CDR3 nucleotide sequence: TGTGCCAGCTCGCCGGAAGCGGGGGGGGATACGCAGTATTTT.

The chain recombines TRBV10-2 with TRBJ1-4; D unclear. Trimming removed 4 bases from V and 0 bases from J, with 9 bases in between. Germline V gene sequence: CDR1 WSHSY, CDR2 SAAADI. The CDR3 contains 15 residues. The CDR3 sequence is CASSVSSATNEKLFF. The CDR3 nucleotides are TGCGCCAGCAGTGTGTCGTCTGCAACTAATGAAAAACTGTTTTTT.

The chain combines TRBV7-2 with TRBJ2-7; D is unresolved. Germline CDR1 SGHTA, CDR2 FQGNSA. The CDR3 loop spans 15 amino acids. V lost 1 base to trimming and J lost 0 bases, with 10 bases between them. CDR3 sequence: CASSLVSDSSYEQYF. CDR3 DNA: TGTGCCAGCAGCTTAGTAAGCGATTCCTCCTACGAGCAGTACTTC.

V gene TRBV18 combines with J gene TRBJ1-1; unclear D gene. Trimming pared 3 bases from V and 4 bases from J, leaving 6 bases between. This CDR3 has 12 residues. Germline V lookup: CDR1 KGHSH, CDR2 LQKENI. Written as DNA, the CDR3 is TGTGCCAGCTCACCCTCCCCCACTGAAGCTTTCTTT. It is translated as CASSPSPTEAFF.

V and J are TRBV6-6 and TRBJ2-4, with D possibly being TRBD1 (5 bases). The CDR3 extends over 15 amino acids. Between the trimmed V and J ends, which lost 0 bases and 2 bases, there was a span of 8 bases. Germline V gene data show CDR1 as MNHNY and CDR2 as SVGAGI (reference sequence). The CDR3 reads CASSYSGAPKNIQYF. In nucleotides, the CDR3 is TGTGCCAGCAGTTACTCTGGGGCTCCCAAAAACATTCAGTACTTC.

The V and J genes are TRBV14 and TRBJ2-5; no reliable D call. With 2 bases removed from V and 5 bases from J, the gap between germline ends came to 6 bases. The length of the CDR3 is 12 residues. CDR1 SGHDN and CDR2 FVKESK come from the germline V gene. The CDR3 nucleotides read TGTGCCAGCAGCCAATATAGCGAGACCCAGTACTTC. This sequence encodes CASSQYSETQYF.

The gene calls are TRBV11-2 and TRBJ2-3, with TRBD2 matching 8 bases. CDR3 size: 15 residues. With V trimmed by 2 bases and J by 2 bases, 3 bases remained unmatched. Germline CDR1 SGHAT, CDR2 FQNNGV. CDR3 region: CASSLIGGDTDTQYF. CDR3 nucleotides: TGTGCCAGCAGCTTAATCGGGGGGGACACAGATACGCAGTATTTT. The whole variable domain, filled in from reference TRBV11-2 and TRBJ2-3, reads EAGVAQSPRYKIIEKRQSVAFWCNPISGHATLYWYQQILGQGPKLLIQFQNNGVVDDSQLPKDRFSAERLKGVDSTLKIQPAKLEDSAVYLCASSLIGGDTDTQYFGPGTRLTVL.

The rearrangement links TRBV7-8 to TRBJ2-7; D is uncertain. From germline, CDR1 is SGHVS and CDR2 FQNEAQ. Trimming cost V 7 bases and J 4 bases, with 8 bases left between them. The CDR3 sequence is 11 residues long. Here the CDR3 reads CASTSGYEQYF. The DNA for the CDR3 is TGTGCCAGCACTAGTGGGTACGAGCAGTACTTC.

V gene TRBV18 combines with J gene TRBJ2-1, with no clear D. Germline CDR1 KGHSH, CDR2 LQKENI. The CDR3 spans 14 residues. With 4 bases removed from V and 4 bases from J, the gap between germline ends came to 11 bases. The DNA of the CDR3 is TGTGCCAGCTCACGACGGAGTCCTTACAATGAGCAGTTCTTC. This sequence encodes CASSRRSPYNEQFF.

Remarks on this clone: The same CDR3 is also encoded by other DNA sequences in this sample. This chain joins TRBV18 and TRBJ2-1; D call uncertain. The CDR3 consists of 15 residues. Trimming shortened V by 0 bases and J by 0 bases, and 6 bases separated the two germline ends. Germline CDR1 KGHSH, CDR2 LQKENI. The CDR3 region is CASSPPASSYNEQFF. The CDR3 DNA follows: TGTGCCAGCTCACCACCCGCGAGCTCCTACAATGAGCAGTTCTTC.

This clone was counted only a few times. This chain links TRBV19 with TRBJ1-4; D is unresolved. Trimming pared 2 bases from V and 0 bases from J, leaving 4 bases between. Germline V gene data show CDR1 as LNHDA and CDR2 as SQIVND (reference sequence). This CDR3 is 14 amino acids long. CDR3 sequence (DNA): TGTGCCAGTAGTATACAGGCAACTAATGAAAAACTGTTTTTT. This translates into CASSIQATNEKLFF.

The J gene is TRBJ2-7, the V gene TRBV11-2, with D possibly being TRBD2 (6 bases). The V end lost 5 bases, the J end lost 3 bases, and 17 bases lay between the germline ends. The germline V gene encodes CDR1 SGHAT and CDR2 FQNNGV. This CDR3 is 15 amino acids long. The CDR3 bases are TGTGCCAGCAGCACCCCGGGAGTCTCCCTCTACGAGCAGTACTTC. It translates to CASSTPGVSLYEQYF.

The V gene is TRBV15, the J gene TRBJ2-3; no definite D call. The germline V and J ends were trimmed by 8 bases and 2 bases, with 17 bases remaining between them. This CDR3 has 15 residues. The germline V gene has CDR1 LNHNV and CDR2 YYDKDF (reference sequence). CDR3 amino acids: CATVPVAAYTDTQYF. The CDR3 DNA is TGTGCCACCGTCCCCGTGGCGGCCTACACAGATACGCAGTATTTT. Full variable domain (missing parts from reference TRBV15 and TRBJ2-3): DAMVIQNPRYQVTQFGKPVTLSCSQTLNHNVMYWYQQKSSQAPKLLFHYYDKDFNNEADTPDNFQSRRPNTSFCFLDIRSPGLGDTAMYLCATVPVAAYTDTQYFGPGTRLTVL.

The rearrangement links TRBV2 to TRBJ1-1; TRBD1 might be the D (6 bases). CDR1 and CDR2 (germline): SNHLY, FYNNEI. This CDR3 is 12 amino acids long. With 11 bases removed from V and 4 bases from J, the gap between germline ends came to 14 bases. The CDR3 spells CACYRVSTEAFF. In DNA form, the CDR3 reads TGTGCCTGCTACAGGGTGAGCACTGAAGCTTTCTTT.

This clone has just one count. The chain combines TRBV25-1 with TRBJ1-2; possibly TRBD1 for D (6 bases). V lost 0 bases and J 8 bases, leaving 16 bases between the germline ends. The CDR3 totals 15 residues. The germline V gene encodes CDR1 MGHDK and CDR2 SYGVNS. The CDR3 sequence is CASSEYSGGQGGYTF. For the CDR3, the DNA is TGTGCCAGCAGTGAATATTCGGGGGGCCAGGGCGGCTACACCTTC.

This sequence joins TRBV7-9 and TRBJ1-6, with D perhaps matching TRBD1 (6 bases). The CDR3 covers 17 residues. V dropped 5 bases and J dropped 2 bases, with 16 bases sitting between them. Germline CDR1 is SEHNR and CDR2 is FQNEAQ (reference sequence). The CDR3 is CASSLSSTGTYNSPLHF. CDR3 nucleotide sequence: TGTGCCAGCAGCCTTTCTTCGACAGGCACCTATAATTCACCCCTCCACTTT. Based on the CDR3 plus reference TRBV7-9 and TRBJ1-6, the full variable domain is DTGVSQNPRHKITKRGQNVTFRCDPISEHNRLYWYRQTLGQGPEFLTYFQNEAQLEKSRLLSDRFSAERPKGSFSTLEIQRTEQGDSAMYLCASSLSSTGTYNSPLHFGNGTRLTVT.

V gene TRBV14 combines with J gene TRBJ2-3; D gene uncertain. With 4 bases removed from V and 2 bases from J, the gap between germline ends came to 4 bases. Germline V lookup: CDR1 SGHDN, CDR2 FVKESK. This CDR3 comprises 12 residues. The CDR3, as DNA: TGTGCCAGCAGCCCCTACACAGATACGCAGTATTTT. Its translation: CASSPYTDTQYF.

The rearrangement links TRBV7-9 to TRBJ2-7, with D tentatively TRBD2 (7 bases). With 5 bases removed from V and 3 bases from J, the gap between germline ends came to 14 bases. The germline gives CDR1 SEHNR, CDR2 FQNEAQ (reference sequence). The CDR3 has 14 residues. The CDR3 loop reads CASSPGGARYEQYF. In DNA form, the CDR3 reads TGTGCCAGCAGCCCTGGGGGGGCCCGCTACGAGCAGTACTTC.

This clone has only one observation. The CDR3 DNA reads TGTGCCAGCAGCCCCCCCCCTAGCGGGGCAGGCAATGAGCAGTTCTTC. Its protein product is CASSPPPSGAGNEQFF. The chain carries TRBV3-1 (or the pseudogene TRBV3-2) and TRBJ2-1, with 9 positions matching TRBD2. CDR3 length equals 16 residues. From germline, CDR1 is LGHDT and CDR2 YNNKEL (reference sequence). J gave up 6 bases and V 4 bases, and 10 bases lay outside the gene matches.

The rearrangement links TRBV4-1 to TRBJ2-2; 8 bases align to TRBD1. Germline assignment: CDR1 MGHRA and CDR2 YSYEKL. This CDR3 has 16 residues. The V segment lost 6 bases and the J segment 1 base; nucleotides outside the gene matches: 7. The CDR3 region has the DNA TGCGCCAGCAGTCGTCCCGGGACAGGGAACACCGGGGAGCTGTTTTTT. Its translation: CASSRPGTGNTGELFF.